Listed here are 3 T cell receptor beta chains from one sample, sequenced in a study of cytomegalovirus exposure and HLA in healthy donors. Generated by immunoSEQ multiplex PCR, the TCRdb table keeps only in-frame clones and is missing some. The table has about 160,000 clones, 80% to 90% seen once. The specimen sequenced was PBMCs. The receptors derive from a woman in her twenties or thirties in good health and CMV-seronegative.

This rearrangement joins TRBV6-5 to TRBJ1-2; 12 bases agree with TRBD1. The CDR3 consists of 13 residues. Germline lookup yields CDR1 MNHEY and CDR2 SVGAGI. V shed 7 bases, J shed 7 bases, and the junction held 4 bases outside the gene matches. CDR3 coding DNA: TGTGCCAGCACACCGGGACAGGGGGCTGGCTACACCTTC. As protein: CASTPGQGAGYTF.

The gene calls are TRBV9 and TRBJ1-2, with 9 bases aligning to TRBD1. V was clipped by 2 bases and J by 8 bases; unmatched bases: 7. Germline CDR1 and CDR2: SGDLS and YYNGEE. The CDR3 runs 14 residues. CDR3 sequence reads: CASSVNRGRGGYTF. The CDR3 DNA follows: TGTGCCAGCAGCGTCAACAGGGGGCGCGGGGGCTACACCTTC.

The chain couples TRBV13 to TRBJ1-1; no clear D. Germline loops: CDR1 PRHDT, CDR2 FYEKMQ (reference sequence). The length of the CDR3 is 13 residues. V gave up 0 bases and J gave up 4 bases, with 6 bases separating them. CDR3: CASSLGRTTEAFF. The DNA of the CDR3 is TGTGCCAGCAGCTTAGGCAGGACCACTGAAGCTTTCTTT.